Below, one T cell receptor beta chain is given with its context. Its target is unknown. The sample comes from a study of T cells in narcolepsy. For the study at large: Enrolled donors included narcolepsy type 1 or type 2 patients and healthy controls. Study-level points and caveats: Some memory CD4+ repertoires had no autoreactive clone sequences. Same-patient CSF and blood CD4+ T cell clonotypes included HCRT-specific and TRIB2-specific autoreactive ones. Healthy controls reportedly lacked the autoreactive clonotypes serially found in patients' blood.

Sequencing was performed with immunoSEQ multiplex PCR; in TCRdb, only in-frame clones are kept and a portion is missing. The sample lists tens of thousands of clones; 85% to 90% were seen once. Germline V CDR1 and CDR2: SQVTM, ANQGSEA. This CDR3 contains 13 residues. Trimming left V 6 bases short and J 4 bases short, with 13 bases between. This clonotype was obtained from a human donor with narcolepsy. The sample consisted of CD45RA- memory CD4+ T cells from PBMCs. The chain combines TRBV29-1 with TRBJ2-1, with a tentative D call TRBD2 (5 bases). The CDR3 is CSVWRTQYNEQFF. CDR3 DNA sequence: TGCAGCGTCTGGAGGACCCAATACAATGAGCAGTTCTTC.